Listed here are 18 T cell receptor beta chains from one sample, sequenced in a study of blood T cells in healthy people across ages. PCR was performed a second time for about 7 to 12 cycles using a sample-barcoded 5' primer and a J-beta primer mix. One entry per CDR3 protein, called by TCRdb with MiXCR from the 5' RACE reads. The data contain some 880,000 distinct CDR3 sequences, around 36% of them seen just once; the ten biggest clones take up 10% to 15%. Sequenced input: blood. These receptors all stem from a man younger than 35 in good health.

This clonotype was counted a few times. An end of the junction does not agree with germline; a read error may underlie this. The chain is built from TRBV5-5 and TRBJ2-3, with 8 bases matching TRBD1. CDR1 is SGHKS, CDR2 YYEKEE, per germline (reference sequence). The CDR3 consists of 16 residues. DNA of the CDR3: TGTGCCAACAGCCAGGACAGGGATTCAACCGGGCCTACGCAGTATTTT. Protein sequence: CANSQDRDSTGPTQYF.

This chain uses TRBV2 with TRBJ1-2; possibly TRBD1 for D (6 bases). The CDR3 totals 15 residues. Trimming pared 1 base from V and 1 base from J, leaving 10 bases between. The germline V gene has CDR1 SNHLY and CDR2 FYNNEI. The CDR3, as DNA: TGTGCCAGCAGTGAAGGGCCAGGGGATAACTATGGCTACACCTTC. Translated, it gives CASSEGPGDNYGYTF.

The chain uses TRBV12-3 or TRBV12-4 and TRBJ1-6; D gene uncertain. Trimming shortened V by 6 bases and J by 7 bases, and 10 bases separated the two germline ends. The length of the CDR3 is 13 residues. In DNA, the CDR3 is TGTGCCAGCAGATCCCCCCGAAATTCACCCCTCCACTTT. Translation: CASRSPRNSPLHF.

Of note for this clonotype: A much larger clonotype is one base distant, so this may be a read error. This chain joins TRBV15 and TRBJ2-3; D unclear. CDR1 LNHNV and CDR2 YYDKDF come from the germline V gene (reference sequence). V was trimmed by 1 base and J by 4 bases, leaving 15 bases between them. CDR3 length: 16 amino acids. The CDR3: CATSRVVSSVPDTQYF. In DNA form, the CDR3 reads TGTGCCACCAGCAGAGTTGTGAGTAGTGTACCAGATACGCAGTATTTT. Using reference TRBV15 and TRBJ2-3 for the parts outside the CDR3, the full variable domain is DAMVIQNPRYQVTQFGKPVTLSCSQTLNHNVMYWYQQKSSQAPKLLFHYYDKDFNNEADTPDNFQSRRPNTSFCFLDIRSPGLGDTAMYLCATSRVVSSVPDTQYFGPGTRLTVL.

This clonotype was detected a few times. V and J are TRBV7-9 and TRBJ2-1; D not certain. The V gene's germline CDR1 is SEHNR and CDR2 FQNEAQ (reference sequence). The V gene lost 1 base and the J gene lost 12 bases, with 10 bases spanning the gap. The CDR3 has 12 amino acids. The CDR3, as DNA: TGTGCCAGCAGCTTAGATAACTCTGGGCAGTTCTTC. This codes for CASSLDNSGQFF.

The chain joins TRBV12-3 or TRBV12-4 to TRBJ2-2; D possibly corresponds to TRBD2 (7 bases). The CDR3 length is 19 residues. V was pared by 7 bases and J by 7 bases, with 31 bases between. CDR3: CASTDDVAAGATYGGELFF. Written as DNA, the CDR3 is TGTGCCAGCACAGATGATGTAGCGGCGGGGGCTACGTACGGCGGGGAGCTGTTTTTT.

This clonotype was detected many times. The J gene is TRBJ2-5, the V gene TRBV20-1; D is perhaps TRBD1 (6 bases). The CDR3 runs 12 residues. Germline V gene data show CDR1 as DFQATT and CDR2 as SNEGSKA (reference sequence). Trimming pared 5 bases from V and 11 bases from J, leaving 18 bases between. The CDR3 DNA is TGCAGTGCTCCTACTTGGGACAATGAGCAGTACTTC. Amino acids: CSAPTWDNEQYF.

The chain carries TRBV4-2 and TRBJ1-5; D is undetermined. Germline V lookup: CDR1 LGHNA, CDR2 YNFKEQ. CDR3 length: 16 amino acids. Trimming cost V 1 base and J 3 bases, with 13 bases left between them. Here the CDR3 reads CASSQASGKDNQPQHF. In DNA, the CDR3 is TGTGCCAGCAGCCAAGCTTCAGGAAAGGACAATCAGCCCCAGCATTTT.

This clonotype came up many times. The rearrangement joins TRBV4-2 to TRBJ2-5; the D is unclear. Germline loops: CDR1 LGHNA, CDR2 YNFKEQ. This CDR3 has 13 amino acids. The germline V and J ends were trimmed by 0 bases and 3 bases, with 5 bases remaining between them. DNA for the CDR3: TGTGCCAGCAGCCAAGAATGGGAAGAGACCCAGTACTTC. Protein: CASSQEWEETQYF.

The rearrangement joins TRBV12-3 or TRBV12-4 to TRBJ2-2, with D tentatively TRBD1 (6 bases). This CDR3 is 15 amino acids long. The germline V and J ends were trimmed by 5 bases and 8 bases, with 18 bases remaining between them. The CDR3 nucleotides read TGTGCCAGCAGTCCGCAGAAGGGGACATCGGGGGAGCTGTTTTTT. Translated: CASSPQKGTSGELFF.

The J gene is TRBJ1-4, the V gene TRBV10-3; the match to TRBD1 covers 9 bases. Germline CDR1 ENHRY, CDR2 SYGVKD. CDR3 size: 15 residues. Trimming at V came to 10 bases and at J to 8 bases, leaving 14 bases not matched to a gene. The CDR3 nucleotides are TGTGCCACTCAAACAGGGGGCGCAGAAGAAGAAAAACTGTTTTTT. It translates to CATQTGGAEEEKLFF.

This clonotype showed up many times. CDR3 sequence (DNA): TGTGCCAGCAGTTCCCAGGGGGGGTCCTACCAAGAGACCCAGTACTTC. Amino acids: CASSSQGGSYQETQYF. The rearrangement joins TRBV12-3 or TRBV12-4 to TRBJ2-5, with D possibly called TRBD1 or TRBD2 (7 bases each). Trimming pared 4 bases from V and 0 bases from J, leaving 15 bases between. This CDR3 has 16 residues.

Regarding this clonotype: At one of its ends the junction is not consistent with the germline gene, which may arise from a read error. The chain has TRBV5-6 and TRBJ1-1, with D unresolved. The CDR3 sequence is 12 residues long. CDR1 is SGHDT and CDR2 is YYEEEE in the germline V gene. CDR3 nucleotides: TGTGCCGGCAGCGACGGGGACACTGAAGCTTTCTTT. Its translation: CAGSDGDTEAFF.

The sample holds a few counts of this clonotype. V is TRBV4-3 and J is TRBJ2-1; 14 positions agree with TRBD2. J lost 4 bases, V lost 3 bases, and 2 bases had no gene match. The CDR3 is 16 residues long. Per germline, CDR1 LGHNA and CDR2 YSLEER. The CDR3 protein is CASSQRTSGGYNEQFF. The CDR3 nucleotides read TGCGCCAGCAGCCAGAGGACTAGCGGGGGGTACAATGAGCAGTTCTTC.

The rearrangement uses TRBV5-6 and TRBJ1-2; D is ambiguous. With 0 bases removed from V and 4 bases from J, the gap between germline ends came to 13 bases. Germline CDR1 reads SGHDT; CDR2 reads YYEEEE. This CDR3 has 15 residues. The CDR3 bases are TGTGCCAGCAGCTTGGAGTGGGGTCTGCGCTATGGCTACACCTTC. This translates into CASSLEWGLRYGYTF.

This clonotype was observed many times. The rearrangement joins TRBV12-3 or TRBV12-4 to TRBJ2-1, with a weak D call TRBD2 (6 bases). The CDR3 consists of 14 residues. Trimming stripped 0 bases from V and 9 bases from J, with 12 bases between. The CDR3 sequence is CASSLAGGSGEQFF. The CDR3 bases are TGTGCCAGCAGTTTAGCCGGAGGGTCGGGTGAGCAGTTCTTC.

The CDR3 loop is CASSYSTGPSPLHF. DNA of the CDR3: TGTGCCAGCAGTTACTCGACGGGGCCCTCACCCCTCCACTTT. V and J are TRBV6-5 and TRBJ1-6; D may be TRBD1 (5 bases). The CDR3 totals 14 residues. CDR1 and CDR2 (germline): MNHEY, SVGAGI. V was pared by 0 bases and J by 10 bases, with 10 bases between.

The chain carries TRBV27 and TRBJ1-1; perhaps TRBD1 as D (6 bases). V lost 5 bases to trimming and J lost 5 bases, with 12 bases between them. CDR1 is MNHEY and CDR2 is SMNVEV in the germline V gene (reference sequence). The CDR3 contains 13 residues. The CDR3 region is CASSPGAPTEAFF. CDR3 coding DNA: TGTGCCAGCAGTCCAGGGGCACCAACTGAAGCTTTCTTT.